This record covers a single T cell receptor beta chain. The repertoire was sequenced with immunoSEQ multiplex PCR; TCRdb's copy has only in-frame clones and lacks some. The table lists about 240,000 clones, 82% of them singletons. This record belongs to a study of blood T cell repertoires in COVID-19. The specimen was peripheral blood. This TCR derives from a woman over 75 with COVID-19, enrolled during active disease.

The DNA of the CDR3 is TGCGCCAGCAGCCCCGGGGACAGAGCGATGGAGGGCTACACCTTC. It encodes CASSPGDRAMEGYTF. The chain is built from TRBV4-1 and TRBJ1-2; 7 bases align to TRBD1. V gave up 4 bases and J gave up 8 bases; unmatched junction bases: 13. The CDR3 contains 15 residues. CDR1 and CDR2 from the germline V gene are MGHRA and YSYEKL.